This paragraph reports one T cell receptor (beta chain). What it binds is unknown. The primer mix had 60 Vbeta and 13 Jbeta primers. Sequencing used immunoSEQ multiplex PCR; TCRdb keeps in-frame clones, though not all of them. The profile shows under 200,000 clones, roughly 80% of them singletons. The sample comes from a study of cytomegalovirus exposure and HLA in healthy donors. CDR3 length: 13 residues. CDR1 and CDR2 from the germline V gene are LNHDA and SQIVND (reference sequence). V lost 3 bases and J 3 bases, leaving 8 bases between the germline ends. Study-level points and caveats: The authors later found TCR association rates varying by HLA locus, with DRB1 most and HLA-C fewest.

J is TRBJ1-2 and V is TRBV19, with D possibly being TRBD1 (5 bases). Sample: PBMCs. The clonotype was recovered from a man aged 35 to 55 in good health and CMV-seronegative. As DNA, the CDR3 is TGTGCCAGTAGTATCGGCAGGGACTATGGCTACACCTTC. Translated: CASSIGRDYGYTF.